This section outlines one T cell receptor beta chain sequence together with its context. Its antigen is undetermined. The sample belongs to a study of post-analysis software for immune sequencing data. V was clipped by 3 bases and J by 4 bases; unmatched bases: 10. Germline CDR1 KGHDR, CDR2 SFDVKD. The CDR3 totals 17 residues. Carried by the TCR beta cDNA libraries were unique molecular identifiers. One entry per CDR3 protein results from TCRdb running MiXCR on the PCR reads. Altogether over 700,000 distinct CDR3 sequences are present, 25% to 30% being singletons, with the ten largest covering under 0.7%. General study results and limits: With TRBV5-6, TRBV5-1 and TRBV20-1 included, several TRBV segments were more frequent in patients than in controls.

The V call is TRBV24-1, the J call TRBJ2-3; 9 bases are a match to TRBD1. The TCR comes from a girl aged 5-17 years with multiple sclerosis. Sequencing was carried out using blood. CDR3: CATSDPPGTGYPDTQYF. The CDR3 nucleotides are TGTGCCACCAGTGATCCGCCCGGGACAGGGTATCCAGATACGCAGTATTTT.